This T cell receptor beta chain emerged from a study of blood T cell repertoires in COVID-19. Study summary: The origin of the acute and convalescent COVID-19 samples was the United States, Italy and Spain. Nucleic acid was either cDNA or gDNA, and it came from T cells, B-cell-depleted T cells, or PBMCs.

This clone came up once. Trimming cost V 7 bases and J 0 bases, with 10 bases left between them. The germline V gene has CDR1 SGHNT and CDR2 YYREEE (reference sequence). CDR3 length: 14 amino acids. Authors' processing steps: Reference gene primer amplification gave estimated nucleated cell counts. TCRdb's table, derived via immunoSEQ multiplex PCR, lists solely in-frame clones and lacks some. The D gene and trimming were derived from the DNA, and the V and J assignments and clone size from that table. Of 70,000 to 95,000 clones listed, 85% to 95% are singletons. The sequence was collected from a woman in her fifties or sixties with active COVID-19. The genes are TRBV5-4 and TRBJ2-2; D uncertain. Sequencing was carried out using peripheral blood. The chain's CDR3 is CASLTQTNTGELFF. As DNA, the CDR3 is TGTGCCAGCCTCACACAGACGAACACCGGGGAGCTGTTTTTT.